The T cell receptor beta chain under discussion was sequenced for a study of blood T cells in healthy people across ages. The study, taken as a whole, reports: A strong correlation was found between TCR beta diversity and the percentage of naive T cells.

The CDR3 extends over 17 amino acids. Germline V gene data show CDR1 as MDHEN and CDR2 as SYDVKM. J was trimmed by 7 bases and V by 4 bases; bases with no gene match: 14. To note about this clonotype: Its antigen is unknown.

Next came a second PCR, run for roughly 6 to 11 cycles, which used a sample-barcoded 5' primer along with a J-beta primer mix. TCRdb re-derived calls from the 5' RACE reads in MiXCR, one entry per CDR3 protein. The table lists roughly 1,300,000 distinct CDR3 sequences, around 59% of them singletons. This sequence joins TRBV28 and TRBJ1-2; 11 bases fit TRBD1. The sequencing sample was made of blood. This clonotype was sampled from a man between 18 and 29 years old in good health. The CDR3 DNA sequence: TGTGCCAGCAGTTCCCCGGGACAGGGGGTGGGTTTAGTTGGCTACACCTTC. The encoded protein is CASSSPGQGVGLVGYTF.